This TCR beta chain was identified in a study of T cell repertoires in cytomegalovirus infection. Study details: As its CMV epitopes, the study selected recently identified HLA-C-restricted and well-studied HLA-B-restricted targets. CMV infection and matching HLA type were both indicated by public TCR beta signatures.

The CDR3 has 14 residues. The V segment lost 2 bases and the J segment 4 bases; nucleotides outside the gene matches: 3. In TCRdb, the reads were re-called with MiXCR into one record per CDR3 protein. The sample includes approximately 390,000 distinct CDR3 sequences, roughly 36% seen only once; the top ten take less than 15%. The study, taken as a whole, reports: Summed frequency of public TCR beta families distinguished CMV carriers with the relevant HLA. The ex vivo response showed dominance by HLA-C-restricted CMV-specific TCR beta clonotypes.

Regarding this clonotype: Its antigen is undetermined.

The receptor was derived from a human donor in good health (CMV status not recorded). Some clones in this sample may be carry-over from other donors' samples. This chain connects TRBV12-3 or TRBV12-4 to TRBJ2-5; 8 bases agree with TRBD1. Sample: cultured PBMCs, taken from culture after CMV antigen stimulation. The CDR3 spells CASSLQQGGETQYF. The CDR3 nucleotides read TGTGCCAGCAGTTTACAACAGGGGGGAGAGACCCAGTACTTC.